This T cell receptor (beta chain) was recovered during a study of blood T cell repertoires in COVID-19. Sequenced by immunoSEQ multiplex PCR; TCRdb stores in-frame clones only, minus some. Counted here are fewer than 400,000 clones, around nine tenths occurring once; the ten biggest clones make up about 9.4%. Researchers sorted participants into cohorts using their self-reported clinical history. This clonotype was obtained from a woman aged 45-59 years who had recovered from COVID-19. The sequencing sample was made of PBMCs or T cells enriched from blood (not recorded which).

CDR3 nucleotide sequence: TGCGCCAGCAGCCTACAGGGTTCCACTAATGAAAAACTGTTTTTT. As protein: CASSLQGSTNEKLFF. This chain uses TRBV5-1 with TRBJ1-4, with D perhaps TRBD1 (6 bases). CDR3 length: 15 amino acids. Germline values: CDR1 SGHRS, CDR2 YFSETQ. Trimming took off 4 bases at V and 2 bases at J, with 12 bases between the two ends.